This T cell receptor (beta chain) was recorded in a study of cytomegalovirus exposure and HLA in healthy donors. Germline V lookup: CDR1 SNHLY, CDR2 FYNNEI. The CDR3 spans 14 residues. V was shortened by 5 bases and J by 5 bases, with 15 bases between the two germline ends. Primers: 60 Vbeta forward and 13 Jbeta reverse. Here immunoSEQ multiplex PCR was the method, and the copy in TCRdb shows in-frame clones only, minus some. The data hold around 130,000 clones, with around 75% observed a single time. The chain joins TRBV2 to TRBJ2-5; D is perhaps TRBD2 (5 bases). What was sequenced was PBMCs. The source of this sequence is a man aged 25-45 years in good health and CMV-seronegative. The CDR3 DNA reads TGTGCCAGCAGTACTACTAGAAGGCACGAGACCCAGTACTTC. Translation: CASSTTRRHETQYF.